This T cell receptor (beta chain) was captured by sequencing in a study of T cells in Graves' hyperthyroidism and ophthalmopathy. Using RNA transcripts as the source, TCR beta CDR3 regions were amplified. TCR CDR3 regions were first amplified by RT-PCR with HTBI primers. Using its own MiXCR run on the multiplex PCR reads, TCRdb lists one record per CDR3 protein. The profile shows 640,000 or so distinct CDR3 sequences, roughly 15% of them singletons. J lost 2 bases, V lost 1 base, and 3 bases had no gene match. This CDR3 is 15 amino acids long. Per germline, CDR1 MNHEY and CDR2 SVGEGT. Study-wide results and limits: Ophthalmopathy and stable hyperthyroidism were separated by a 13 V-J model.

This clonotype occurred many times. Its antigen is still unknown. The chain has TRBV6-2 or TRBV6-3 and TRBJ2-7; TRBD2 matches at 9 bases. The sequencing input was blood. The TCR was taken from a woman in her thirties or forties with Graves' ophthalmopathy. In nucleotides, the CDR3 is TGTGCCAGCAGTTACTGGGCGGGAGGGCCCTACGAGCAGTACTTC. This codes for CASSYWAGGPYEQYF.